The 2 T cell receptor beta chains listed next were all sequenced from one sample in a study of cytomegalovirus exposure and HLA in healthy donors. The primer mix had 60 Vbeta and 13 Jbeta primers. TCRdb's copy holds only in-frame clones and misses some; the assay was immunoSEQ multiplex PCR. The table has more than 85,000 clones, less than 65% seen once; the top ten hold just under 6.5%. Sequenced material: PBMCs. The origin of the receptors is a woman aged 25 to 45 in good health and CMV-seronegative.

J is TRBJ1-6 and V is TRBV15, with 10 bases matching TRBD1. Germline trimming cut 1 base from V and 8 bases from J; bases unmatched to any gene: 2. The germline gives CDR1 LNHNV, CDR2 YYDKDF (reference sequence). This CDR3 is built from 15 residues. CDR3 amino acids: CATSRAGTGDSPLHF. The CDR3 DNA sequence: TGTGCCACCAGCAGAGCCGGGACAGGGGATTCACCCCTCCACTTT. Complete variable domain (other parts from reference TRBV15 and TRBJ1-6): DAMVIQNPRYQVTQFGKPVTLSCSQTLNHNVMYWYQQKSSQAPKLLFHYYDKDFNNEADTPDNFQSRRPNTSFCFLDIRSPGLGDTAMYLCATSRAGTGDSPLHFGNGTRLTVT.

The chain recombines TRBV18 with TRBJ2-5; tentatively, D is TRBD2 (6 bases). From germline, CDR1 is KGHSH and CDR2 LQKENI. CDR3 size: 15 residues. V gave up 3 bases and J gave up 4 bases, with 15 bases separating them. DNA for the CDR3: TGTGCCAGCTCACCTCCCTCGGTGGGGGGAGAGACCCAGTACTTC. It codes for CASSPPSVGGETQYF.